Listed below are T cell receptor beta chains from one sample, sequenced in a study of T cell responses to AZD1222 COVID-19 vaccine. Clones were sequenced by immunoSEQ multiplex PCR, and TCRdb holds only the in-frame ones, with some missing. The table has fewer than 120,000 clones, about 94% seen once. The sequencing here drew on peripheral blood, taken 28 days after the second AZD1222 dose. The receptors were gathered from an adult who received the AZD1222 COVID-19 vaccine. The CDR3 runs from the conserved cysteine through the conserved F or W. D genes are given only for firm matches. Not all rows give a size; the values are once, few, many and, for expanded clones, a class.

size	D	V	J	CDR3	DNA
.	.	TRBV10-3	TRBJ1-5	CAISESESLGASQPQHF	TGTGCCATCAGTGAGTCCGAGAGTTTGGGGGCAAGTCAGCCCCAGCATTTT
.	TRBD1	TRBV19	TRBJ1-2	CASSPSGTGYGYTF	TGTGCCAGTAGTCCGTCCGGGACAGGCTATGGCTACACCTTC
.	.	TRBV6-5	TRBJ2-3	CASRFDPTPLNEQYF	TGTGCCAGCAGGTTCGACCCGACCCCACTTAATGAGCAGTATTTT
once	TRBD1	TRBV29-1	TRBJ1-5	CSVERTGGDQPQHF	TGCAGCGTAGAACGGACAGGGGGAGATCAGCCCCAGCATTTT
.	TRBD2	TRBV6-5	TRBJ2-7	CASSHFSGGTYEQYF	TGTGCCAGCAGCCACTTTTCGGGAGGAACCTACGAGCAGTACTTC
.	.	TRBV6-5	TRBJ1-2	CASRVGVGYGYTF	TGTGCCAGCAGGGTGGGGGTAGGCTATGGCTACACCTTC
.	.	TRBV18	TRBJ2-7	CASSPRDGRYYEQYF	TGTGCCAGCTCACCACGGGACGGTAGATACTACGAGCAGTACTTC
.	TRBD1	TRBV30	TRBJ1-2	CAWSGWTGGRDMDYGYTF	TGTGCCTGGAGTGGGTGGACAGGAGGAAGAGATATGGACTATGGCTACACCTTC
.	.	TRBV7-6	TRBJ2-7	CASSWSGSNEQYF	TGTGCCAGCAGCTGGTCAGGGTCCAACGAGCAGTACTTC
.	.	TRBV7-2	TRBJ1-3	CASSFNINTIYF	TGTGCCAGCAGCTTTAACATAAACACCATATATTTT
.	.	TRBV27	TRBJ2-7	CASSSLIRGAYEQYF	TGTGCCAGCAGTTCCCTTATTCGAGGGGCCTACGAGCAGTACTTC
.	TRBD1	TRBV7-9	TRBJ1-2	CASSPVDRGLYGYTF	TGTGCCAGCAGCCCAGTGGACAGGGGGCTCTATGGCTACACCTTC
.	.	TRBV27	TRBJ1-1	CASGPYRHTEAFF	TGTGCCAGCGGGCCATACAGACACACTGAAGCTTTCTTT
.	.	TRBV5-6	TRBJ2-7	CASSGTGFYEQYF	TGTGCCAGCAGCGGAACAGGGTTCTACGAGCAGTACTTC
.	TRBD1	TRBV10-2	TRBJ1-4	CASTRGLGEKLFF	TGCGCCAGCACTAGGGGGCTTGGTGAAAAACTGTTTTTT